The next 8 T cell receptor beta chains were all read from a single sample in a study of identical twins. Via MiXCR, TCRdb re-called the 5' RACE reads, giving one row per CDR3 protein. In the table there are more than 600,000 distinct CDR3 sequences, around a sixth of which are singletons. The same data also contributed to another study, on T cells expressing NK-cell markers.

Sequencing used PBMCs. The receptors stem from a woman younger than 35 in good health.

The chain has TRBV10-3 and TRBJ2-7, with 8 bases matching TRBD1. The CDR3 runs to 21 residues. J lost 2 bases, V lost 8 bases, and 29 bases had no gene match. Germline V CDR1 and CDR2: ENHRY, SYGVKD. The CDR3 protein is CAIGGSGGTGDIRATTYEQYF. The CDR3 DNA reads TGTGCCATCGGGGGGAGTGGTGGGACAGGTGATATACGGGCCACGACCTACGAGCAGTACTTC.

This clonotype was observed a few times. V gene TRBV19 combines with J gene TRBJ2-1; TRBD2 aligns across 9 bases. Per the germline V gene, CDR1 is LNHDA and CDR2 is SQIVND (reference sequence). CDR3 length: 14 amino acids. V lost 10 bases to trimming and J lost 4 bases; unmatched junction nucleotides: 8. The CDR3 region is CATTHAGGYNEQFF. The DNA for the CDR3 is TGTGCCACCACCCATGCGGGGGGGTACAATGAGCAGTTCTTC.

This clonotype was picked up a small number of times. The chain combines TRBV20-1 with TRBJ2-1; D gene uncertain. The length of the CDR3 is 16 residues. Per the germline V gene, CDR1 is DFQATT and CDR2 is SNEGSKA (reference sequence). With 6 bases removed from V and 0 bases from J, the gap between germline ends came to 18 bases. CDR3 sequence: CSALTLTTISYNEQFF. As DNA, the CDR3 is TGCAGTGCCCTGACCCTAACTACGATCTCCTACAATGAGCAGTTCTTC.

The gene calls are TRBV9 and TRBJ1-2; D is unresolved. The germline V gene encodes CDR1 SGDLS and CDR2 YYNGEE. This CDR3 spans 14 amino acids. V was trimmed by 0 bases and J by 4 bases, leaving 10 bases between them. The CDR3 DNA reads as TGTGCCAGCAGCGTAGACAGAAACTTCTATGGCTACACCTTC. Protein sequence: CASSVDRNFYGYTF.

This chain joins TRBV18 and TRBJ2-3; D possibly corresponds to TRBD2 (5 bases). Germline CDR1 and CDR2: KGHSH and LQKENI. V was shortened by 8 bases and J by 6 bases, with 18 bases between the two germline ends. This CDR3 is built from 14 residues. The CDR3: CASAIPGKEDTQYF. The CDR3 DNA sequence: TGTGCCAGCGCTATACCGGGAAAAGAGGATACGCAGTATTTT. Looking up the rest from reference TRBV18 and TRBJ2-3 gives the full variable domain: NAGVMQNPRHLVRRRGQEARLRCSPMKGHSHVYWYRQLPEEGLKFMVYLQKENIIDESGMPKERFSAEFPKEGPSILRIQQVVRGDSAAYFCASAIPGKEDTQYFGPGTRLTVL.

The CDR3 DNA reads as TGTGCCACCTCGGTGTATGACTGGACCGTTGGCGAGCAGTACTTC. Amino acid sequence: CATSVYDWTVGEQYF. The chain recombines TRBV10-3 with TRBJ2-7, with no clear D. The CDR3 loop spans 15 amino acids. The germline gives CDR1 ENHRY, CDR2 SYGVKD. V was shortened by 10 bases and J by 6 bases, with 25 bases between the two germline ends.

There are a few counts of this clonotype. CDR3 amino acids: CSVRGPASGRARANEQFF. As DNA, the CDR3 is TGCAGCGTGCGGGGGCCGGCTAGCGGGAGGGCCAGGGCCAATGAGCAGTTCTTC. This chain links TRBV29-1 with TRBJ2-1; 12 bases map to TRBD2. Losses at the gene ends were 6 bases for V and 6 bases for J; bases not matched to a gene: 18. Germline-derived CDR1 and CDR2 are SQVTM and ANQGSEA. CDR3 length: 18 amino acids.

V gene TRBV5-1 combines with J gene TRBJ2-7; D is undetermined. CDR1 is SGHRS and CDR2 is YFSETQ in the germline V gene. This CDR3 region has 14 residues. V lost 2 bases, J lost 7 bases, and 16 bases lay in between. CDR3 nucleotides: TGCGCCAGCAGCTTTTACCAGGTCTTCTCAGAGCAGTACTTC. Protein: CASSFYQVFSEQYF.